The rows below give T cell receptor beta chains drawn from one sample of a study of spatial heterogeneity in lung cancer. TCRdb ran MiXCR on the 5' RACE reads and lists one entry per CDR3 protein. Among more than 35,000 distinct CDR3 sequences listed, 4% to 6% were seen once. The starting material was PBMCs, obtained at surgery. These receptors were taken from a female donor with early-stage non-small cell lung cancer. The CDR3 runs from the conserved cysteine through the conserved F or W. Fields, in order: CDR3 length, J gene, D gene, clone size, V gene, CDR3 DNA, CDR3 protein. D genes are given only for firm matches. The size entry is marked missing in some rows and otherwise reads once, few, many or a size class.

len: 13
j_gene: TRBJ2-5
d_gene: .
abundance: many
v_gene: TRBV29-1
CDR3nt: TGCAGCGTTGGGGCCGCTGGGCAGGAGACCCAGTACTTC
CDR3aa: CSVGAAGQETQYF

len: 14
j_gene: TRBJ2-3
d_gene: .
abundance: .
v_gene: TRBV19
CDR3nt: TGTGCCAGTAGTATCCGAGGAAACGCAGATACGCAGTATTTT
CDR3aa: CASSIRGNADTQYF

len: 12
j_gene: TRBJ2-7
d_gene: .
abundance: many
v_gene: TRBV5-1
CDR3nt: TGCGCCAGCAGCTCTGACAGGCACGAGCAGTACTTC
CDR3aa: CASSSDRHEQYF

len: 12
j_gene: TRBJ2-3
d_gene: .
abundance: many
v_gene: TRBV5-1
CDR3nt: TGCGCCAGCAGCTTAGGGGCAGATACGCAGTATTTT
CDR3aa: CASSLGADTQYF

len: 19
j_gene: TRBJ2-2
d_gene: .
abundance: few
v_gene: TRBV12-3/TRBV12-4
CDR3nt: TGTGCCAGCAGTCCGACAGGGTTTGGCGGGGGCACGAACACCGGGGAGCTGTTTTTT
CDR3aa: CASSPTGFGGGTNTGELFF

len: 15
j_gene: TRBJ1-5
d_gene: TRBD1
abundance: many
v_gene: TRBV24-1
CDR3nt: TGTGCCACCAGTGAAGGCCAGGGGGCAAATCAGCCCCAGCATTTT
CDR3aa: CATSEGQGANQPQHF

len: 14
j_gene: TRBJ1-1
d_gene: .
abundance: many
v_gene: TRBV5-1
CDR3nt: TGCGCCAGCAGCTCGGGACAACGGGACACTGAAGCTTTCTTT
CDR3aa: CASSSGQRDTEAFF

len: 16
j_gene: TRBJ2-5
d_gene: TRBD2
abundance: many
v_gene: TRBV4-2
CDR3nt: TGTGCCAGCAGCCACGGGGAGGGAGCGGCCCAAGAGACCCAGTACTTC
CDR3aa: CASSHGEGAAQETQYF

len: 14
j_gene: TRBJ2-7
d_gene: TRBD1
abundance: many
v_gene: TRBV29-1
CDR3nt: TGCAGCGTTGCGGCGACAGGGGGCTCCTACGAGCAGTACTTC
CDR3aa: CSVAATGGSYEQYF

len: 15
j_gene: TRBJ2-7
d_gene: .
abundance: many
v_gene: TRBV5-1
CDR3nt: TGCGCCAGCAGCTTGGGTGAGTTAATCAGCTCCGAGCAGTACTTC
CDR3aa: CASSLGELISSEQYF

len: 14
j_gene: TRBJ1-6
d_gene: .
abundance: few
v_gene: TRBV18
CDR3nt: TGTGCCAGCTCACCCCCGCAGCCTGGCTCACCCCTCCACTTT
CDR3aa: CASSPPQPGSPLHF

len: 15
j_gene: TRBJ2-7
d_gene: TRBD1
abundance: .
v_gene: TRBV3-1
CDR3nt: TGTGCCAGCAGCTTGGGACAGGACCCCTCCTACGAGCAGTACTTC
CDR3aa: CASSLGQDPSYEQYF

len: 11
j_gene: TRBJ2-1
d_gene: .
abundance: few
v_gene: TRBV5-6
CDR3nt: TGTGCCAGCAGCCTGGTCGGGGAGCAGTTCTTC
CDR3aa: CASSLVGEQFF

len: 19
j_gene: TRBJ1-1
d_gene: TRBD1
abundance: .
v_gene: TRBV20-1
CDR3nt: TGCAGTGCCACATTGCCGGGACAGGGGGCACTTTGGATGAACACTGAAGCTTTCTTT
CDR3aa: CSATLPGQGALWMNTEAFF

len: 18
j_gene: TRBJ2-5
d_gene: TRBD2
abundance: .
v_gene: TRBV9
CDR3nt: TGTGCCAGCAGCGCCCCAACACTAGCGGGGGATTACCAAGAGACCCAGTACTTC
CDR3aa: CASSAPTLAGDYQETQYF

len: 15
j_gene: TRBJ2-2
d_gene: TRBD1
abundance: many
v_gene: TRBV29-1
CDR3nt: TGCAGCGTTGAACAGCCGAGACAGGGGACCGGGGAGCTGTTTTTT
CDR3aa: CSVEQPRQGTGELFF

len: 16
j_gene: TRBJ1-4
d_gene: .
abundance: many
v_gene: TRBV7-2
CDR3nt: TGTGCCAGCAGCCCAAGCGGGTCACCAACTAATGAAAAACTGTTTTTT
CDR3aa: CASSPSGSPTNEKLFF

len: 15
j_gene: TRBJ1-2
d_gene: .
abundance: many
v_gene: TRBV5-6
CDR3nt: TGTGCCAGCAGCTTGGCCGAGGGTAGGTCGGATGGCTACACCTTC
CDR3aa: CASSLAEGRSDGYTF

len: 14
j_gene: TRBJ2-5
d_gene: .
abundance: few
v_gene: TRBV6-1
CDR3nt: TGTGCCAGCAGTGTTCGGGGATTGCGAGAGACCCAGTACTTC
CDR3aa: CASSVRGLRETQYF

len: 16
j_gene: TRBJ2-2
d_gene: TRBD2
abundance: many
v_gene: TRBV5-1
CDR3nt: TGCGCCAGCAGCTTCTTTGCGGGGGATAACACCGGGGAGCTGTTTTTT
CDR3aa: CASSFFAGDNTGELFF

len: 15
j_gene: TRBJ2-3
d_gene: TRBD2
abundance: many
v_gene: TRBV20-1
CDR3nt: TGCAGTGCTACCGTGACTAGCGGACTCACAGATACGCAGTATTTT
CDR3aa: CSATVTSGLTDTQYF

len: 14
j_gene: TRBJ1-1
d_gene: TRBD1
abundance: few
v_gene: TRBV28
CDR3nt: TGTGCCAGCAATACGGGACAGACGTACACTGAAGCTTTCTTT
CDR3aa: CASNTGQTYTEAFF

len: 12
j_gene: TRBJ1-1
d_gene: .
abundance: many
v_gene: TRBV11-2
CDR3nt: TGTGCCAGCAGCTTTACGGCTACTGAAGCTTTCTTT
CDR3aa: CASSFTATEAFF

len: 12
j_gene: TRBJ2-7
d_gene: TRBD1
abundance: many
v_gene: TRBV10-3
CDR3nt: TGTGCCATCAGTTCAGGGGGTTACGAGCAGTACTTC
CDR3aa: CAISSGGYEQYF

len: 15
j_gene: TRBJ2-1
d_gene: TRBD1
abundance: many
v_gene: TRBV6-5
CDR3nt: TGTGCCAGCACTCCGTGGCAGGGGGTTTACAATGAGCAGTTCTTC
CDR3aa: CASTPWQGVYNEQFF

len: 15
j_gene: TRBJ1-4
d_gene: TRBD1
abundance: many
v_gene: TRBV4-3
CDR3nt: TGCGCCAGCAGCCAAGACAGGGGGCGCGGTGAAAAACTGTTTTTT
CDR3aa: CASSQDRGRGEKLFF

len: 15
j_gene: TRBJ2-3
d_gene: .
abundance: many
v_gene: TRBV5-1
CDR3nt: TGCGCCAGCAGCCTAAGAGGGACGATCGGAGATACGCAGTATTTT
CDR3aa: CASSLRGTIGDTQYF

len: 16
j_gene: TRBJ2-5
d_gene: .
abundance: many
v_gene: TRBV3-1
CDR3nt: TGTGCCAGCAGCCAGTTGCTAGCGACGTACCAAGAGACCCAGTACTTC
CDR3aa: CASSQLLATYQETQYF

len: 15
j_gene: TRBJ1-6
d_gene: TRBD1
abundance: many
v_gene: TRBV7-8
CDR3nt: TGTGCCAGCAGCAACCGGGACAGAAATAATTCACCCCTCCACTTT
CDR3aa: CASSNRDRNNSPLHF

len: 16
j_gene: TRBJ2-7
d_gene: .
abundance: many
v_gene: TRBV7-6
CDR3nt: TGTGCCAGCAGCTTATTGGCCGCCGGGCGTTGGGACGAGCAGTACTTC
CDR3aa: CASSLLAAGRWDEQYF

len: 16
j_gene: TRBJ2-1
d_gene: .
abundance: many
v_gene: TRBV4-1
CDR3nt: TGCGCCAGCAGCCAAGGTTCGGGGGGCCGTTACAATGAGCAGTTCTTC
CDR3aa: CASSQGSGGRYNEQFF

len: 18
j_gene: TRBJ2-2
d_gene: TRBD1
abundance: few
v_gene: TRBV7-9
CDR3nt: TGTGCCAGCAGCTTAGGACCGTTAAGGGGGCAGGACACCGGGGAGCTGTTTTTT
CDR3aa: CASSLGPLRGQDTGELFF

len: 14
j_gene: TRBJ1-2
d_gene: .
abundance: many
v_gene: TRBV25-1
CDR3nt: TGTGCCAGCAAGACAGACGGGTCTAACTATGGCTACACCTTC
CDR3aa: CASKTDGSNYGYTF

len: 16
j_gene: TRBJ2-1
d_gene: TRBD2
abundance: many
v_gene: TRBV11-2
CDR3nt: TGTGCCAGCAGCTTAAGCTCTAGCGGGGGGGCCGATGAGCAGTTCTTC
CDR3aa: CASSLSSSGGADEQFF

len: 13
j_gene: TRBJ2-7
d_gene: .
abundance: many
v_gene: TRBV7-9
CDR3nt: TGTGCCAGCAGCTCCGGGGTTACCTACGAGCAGTACTTC
CDR3aa: CASSSGVTYEQYF

len: 13
j_gene: TRBJ2-5
d_gene: TRBD2
abundance: many
v_gene: TRBV7-2
CDR3nt: TGTGCCAGCAGGCGGGGGGCGGGGGAGACCCAGTACTTC
CDR3aa: CASRRGAGETQYF

len: 15
j_gene: TRBJ1-1
d_gene: .
abundance: many
v_gene: TRBV27
CDR3nt: TGTGCCAGCAGTTTTAATGAGGACCTGAACACTGAAGCTTTCTTT
CDR3aa: CASSFNEDLNTEAFF

len: 13
j_gene: TRBJ2-2
d_gene: .
abundance: many
v_gene: TRBV4-1
CDR3nt: TGCGCCAGCAGCCACCTCCTGACCGGGGAGCTGTTTTTT
CDR3aa: CASSHLLTGELFF

len: 13
j_gene: TRBJ1-1
d_gene: .
abundance: many
v_gene: TRBV5-1
CDR3nt: TGCGCCAGCAGCTCCGGCGGGGGCGGTGAAGCTTTCTTT
CDR3aa: CASSSGGGGEAFF

len: 15
j_gene: TRBJ1-2
d_gene: TRBD1
abundance: many
v_gene: TRBV7-2
CDR3nt: TGTGCCAGCAGCGCCCGGACAGGGGGCCGTTATGGCTACACCTTC
CDR3aa: CASSARTGGRYGYTF

len: 15
j_gene: TRBJ1-6
d_gene: .
abundance: .
v_gene: TRBV6-1
CDR3nt: TGTGCCAGCAGTGGCGGACTTCTCATATGGTCACCCCTCCACTTT
CDR3aa: CASSGGLLIWSPLHF

len: 17
j_gene: TRBJ2-2
d_gene: .
abundance: many
v_gene: TRBV5-8
CDR3nt: TGTGCCAGCAGCTTCGTCCCGTTAACAGGGTGGACCGGGGAGCTGTTTTTT
CDR3aa: CASSFVPLTGWTGELFF

len: 15
j_gene: TRBJ2-7
d_gene: .
abundance: many
v_gene: TRBV15
CDR3nt: TGTGCCACCAGCAGCATGGGGCTCGTTGGGAACGAGCAGTACTTC
CDR3aa: CATSSMGLVGNEQYF

len: 20
j_gene: TRBJ1-1
d_gene: .
abundance: .
v_gene: TRBV12-3/TRBV12-4
CDR3nt: TGTGCCAGCAGTTTAGAAAGCCCGAGCCCCTTTCGCCAACTGAACACTGAAGCTTTCTTT
CDR3aa: CASSLESPSPFRQLNTEAFF

len: 14
j_gene: TRBJ1-1
d_gene: .
abundance: many
v_gene: TRBV6-2/TRBV6-3
CDR3nt: TGTGCCAGCAGTCCCCTTGGATCACGTCCTGAAGCTTTCTTT
CDR3aa: CASSPLGSRPEAFF

len: 14
j_gene: TRBJ1-3
d_gene: .
abundance: many
v_gene: TRBV20-1
CDR3nt: TGCAGTGCTAGGACGCTCGGGACAATCAACACCATATATTTT
CDR3aa: CSARTLGTINTIYF

len: 16
j_gene: TRBJ2-1
d_gene: TRBD2
abundance: many
v_gene: TRBV6-2/TRBV6-3
CDR3nt: TGTGCCAGCAGTCCCCGGACCGGGACTAGCGGGGAAGAGCAGTTCTTC
CDR3aa: CASSPRTGTSGEEQFF

len: 17
j_gene: TRBJ2-3
d_gene: TRBD2
abundance: many
v_gene: TRBV7-2
CDR3nt: TGTGCCAGCAGCTTAGGCCCACTAGCGGGGGGCACAGATACGCAGTATTTT
CDR3aa: CASSLGPLAGGTDTQYF

len: 15
j_gene: TRBJ2-7
d_gene: TRBD2
abundance: many
v_gene: TRBV2
CDR3nt: TGTGCCAGCAGCCATCCGGGACTAAGCTCCTACGAGCAGTACTTC
CDR3aa: CASSHPGLSSYEQYF

len: 12
j_gene: TRBJ1-2
d_gene: TRBD1
abundance: many
v_gene: TRBV6-5
CDR3nt: TGTGCCAGCAGCCCAGGGGGGTTTGGCTACACCTTC
CDR3aa: CASSPGGFGYTF

len: 17
j_gene: TRBJ2-3
d_gene: .
abundance: many
v_gene: TRBV28
CDR3nt: TGTGCCAGCAGTCCGAGACTCAGTTGGACGTCCGTAGATACGCAGTATTTT
CDR3aa: CASSPRLSWTSVDTQYF

len: 13
j_gene: TRBJ2-7
d_gene: .
abundance: many
v_gene: TRBV27
CDR3nt: TGTGCCAGCAGTTTATACCTCGGCTACGAGCAGTACTTC
CDR3aa: CASSLYLGYEQYF

len: 12
j_gene: TRBJ1-1
d_gene: .
abundance: many
v_gene: TRBV29-1
CDR3nt: TGCAGCGTTGGAGGGACTGTCAGTGAAGCTTTCTTT
CDR3aa: CSVGGTVSEAFF

len: 16
j_gene: TRBJ2-3
d_gene: .
abundance: many
v_gene: TRBV9
CDR3nt: TGTGCCAGCAGCGTAGCTACCGGAGGGAGAGAAGATACGCAGTATTTT
CDR3aa: CASSVATGGREDTQYF